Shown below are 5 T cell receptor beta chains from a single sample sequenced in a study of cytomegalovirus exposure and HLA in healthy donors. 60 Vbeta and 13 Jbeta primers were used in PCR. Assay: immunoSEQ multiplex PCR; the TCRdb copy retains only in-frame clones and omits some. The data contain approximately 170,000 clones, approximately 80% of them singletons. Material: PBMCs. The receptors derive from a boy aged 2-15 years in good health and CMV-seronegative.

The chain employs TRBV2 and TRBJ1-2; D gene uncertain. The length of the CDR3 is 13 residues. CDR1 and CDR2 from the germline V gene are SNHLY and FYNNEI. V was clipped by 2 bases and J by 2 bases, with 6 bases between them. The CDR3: CASSERGNYGYTF. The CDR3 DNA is TGTGCCAGCAGTGAAAGAGGAAACTATGGCTACACCTTC.

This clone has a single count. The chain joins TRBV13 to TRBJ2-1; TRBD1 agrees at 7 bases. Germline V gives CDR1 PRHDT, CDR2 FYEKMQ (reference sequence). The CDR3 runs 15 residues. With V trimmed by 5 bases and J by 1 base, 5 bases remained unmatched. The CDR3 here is CASSVRDRSYNEQFF. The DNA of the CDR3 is TGTGCCAGCAGCGTCCGGGACAGATCCTACAATGAGCAGTTCTTC.

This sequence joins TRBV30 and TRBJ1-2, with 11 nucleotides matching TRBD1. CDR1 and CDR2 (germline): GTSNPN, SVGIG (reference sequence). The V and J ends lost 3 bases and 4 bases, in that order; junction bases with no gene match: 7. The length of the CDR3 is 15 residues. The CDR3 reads CAWRAGTGGFYGYTF. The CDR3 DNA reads TGTGCCTGGAGGGCCGGGACAGGGGGTTTCTATGGCTACACCTTC. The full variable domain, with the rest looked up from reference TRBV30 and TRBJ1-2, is SQTIHQWPATLVQPVGSPLSLECTVEGTSNPNLYWYRQAAGRGLQLLFYSVGIGQISSEVPQNLSASRPQDRQFILSSKKLLLSDSGFYLCAWRAGTGGFYGYTFGSGTRLTVV.

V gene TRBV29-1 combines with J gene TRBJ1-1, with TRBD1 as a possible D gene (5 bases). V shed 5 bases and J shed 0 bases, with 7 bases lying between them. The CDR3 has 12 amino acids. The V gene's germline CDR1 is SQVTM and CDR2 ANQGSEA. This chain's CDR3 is CSVQQVNTEAFF. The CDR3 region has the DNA TGCAGCGTTCAACAGGTGAACACTGAAGCTTTCTTT.

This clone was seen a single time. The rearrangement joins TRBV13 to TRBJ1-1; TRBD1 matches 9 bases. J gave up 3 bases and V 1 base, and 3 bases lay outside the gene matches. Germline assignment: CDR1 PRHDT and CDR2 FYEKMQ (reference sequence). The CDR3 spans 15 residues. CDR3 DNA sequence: TGTGCCAGCAGCTTAGAGGGACAGGGAGACACTGAAGCTTTCTTT. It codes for CASSLEGQGDTEAFF.